The present entry profiles one TCR beta chain with its context. Using immunoSEQ multiplex PCR, the repertoire was profiled, and TCRdb retains in-frame clones only, with some absent. Among more than 150,000 clones listed, over 70% were seen once. The sample belongs to a study of T cell responses to AZD1222 COVID-19 vaccine. Germline CDR1 reads LNHDA; CDR2 reads SQIVND (reference sequence). This CDR3 is 11 amino acids long. Trimming took off 5 bases at V and 4 bases at J, with 3 bases between the two ends. The V call is TRBV19, the J call TRBJ1-3; D gene unclear. Here the sequenced sample was peripheral blood, taken on day 0 of MenACWY control vaccination. The sequence came from an adult in good health. The CDR3 protein is CASSSGNTIYF. Written as DNA, the CDR3 is TGTGCCAGTAGTTCCGGAAACACCATATATTTT. The full variable domain, with the rest looked up from reference TRBV19 and TRBJ1-3, is DGGITQSPKYLFRKEGQNVTLSCEQNLNHDAMYWYRQDPGQGLRLIYYSQIVNDFQKGDIAEGYSVSREKKESFPLTVTSAQKNPTAFYLCASSSGNTIYFGEGSWLTVV.